One sample yielded the 27 T cell receptor beta chains listed below, sequenced in a study of cytotoxic CD8 clonotypes in ibrutinib-treated CLL. Profiled with immunoSEQ multiplex PCR; TCRdb holds only in-frame clones, not every one. The repertoire has some 150,000 clones, around 80% of them found once; the top ten carry 9.5% to 15%. Sequencing used PBMCs, obtained after 12 months of ibrutinib treatment. The receptors come from a human donor with chronic lymphocytic leukemia.

This chain connects TRBV11-3 to TRBJ2-1; 11 bases are shared with TRBD2. Germline V gene sequence: CDR1 SGHNT, CDR2 YENEEA. V trimming: 4 bases; J trimming: 4 bases; junction bases outside the gene matches: 3. The length of the CDR3 is 15 residues. This CDR3 is CASSYRTSGYNEQFF. The CDR3, as DNA: TGTGCCAGCAGCTACAGGACTAGCGGGTACAATGAGCAGTTCTTC.

V is TRBV18 and J is TRBJ2-6; D may be TRBD1 or TRBD2 (5 bases each). The V gene's germline CDR1 is KGHSH and CDR2 LQKENI. The V and J ends lost 0 bases and 2 bases respectively, with 8 bases between them. The CDR3 spans 16 residues. The CDR3 region is CASSPPGPAGANVLTF. The CDR3 DNA sequence: TGTGCCAGCTCACCACCGGGACCCGCTGGGGCCAACGTCCTGACTTTC.

This sequence joins TRBV14 and TRBJ1-1; D unclear. Trimming pared 5 bases from V and 4 bases from J, leaving 14 bases between. The length of the CDR3 is 14 residues. The V gene's germline CDR1 is SGHDN and CDR2 FVKESK. The CDR3: CASSSLRVGTEAFF. CDR3 in DNA: TGTGCCAGCAGCTCCCTCCGGGTGGGCACTGAAGCTTTCTTT.

The DNA for the CDR3 is TGTGCCAGCAGCGGGGACAGGGACCTGCCCCCGGGAGGCTACACCTTC. Its protein product is CASSGDRDLPPGGYTF. The chain uses TRBV5-6 and TRBJ1-2, with 9 bases that match TRBD1. CDR1 is SGHDT and CDR2 is YYEEEE in the germline V gene. V lost 4 bases, J lost 8 bases, and 15 bases stayed unmatched. The CDR3 spans 16 residues.

This chain links TRBV10-3 with TRBJ1-1; the match to TRBD1 covers 7 bases. V shed 2 bases, J shed 1 base, and the junction held 7 bases outside the gene matches. This CDR3 has 16 residues. Germline V gene sequence: CDR1 ENHRY, CDR2 SYGVKD. CDR3 coding DNA: TGTGCCATCAGTGAGCGACCGGGACAGAAGAACACTGAAGCTTTCTTT. Amino acids: CAISERPGQKNTEAFF.

This clone was recorded only once. This chain connects TRBV28 to TRBJ1-5, with 7 bases that match TRBD1. The V segment lost 3 bases and the J segment 7 bases; nucleotides outside the gene matches: 6. CDR1 MDHEN and CDR2 SYDVKM come from the germline V gene. The CDR3 has 14 amino acids. The CDR3 sequence: CASSFLTRGQPQHF. The CDR3 coding sequence is TGTGCCAGCAGTTTTCTTACCAGGGGGCAGCCCCAGCATTTT.

The chain recombines TRBV27 with TRBJ2-7, with 10 bases aligning to TRBD1. Germline V CDR1 and CDR2: MNHEY, SMNVEV (reference sequence). The CDR3 totals 15 residues. Trimming removed 3 bases from V and 5 bases from J; junction bases left unmatched: 7. CDR3 residues: CASSFPGTGVNEQYF. CDR3 nucleotide sequence: TGTGCCAGCAGTTTCCCCGGGACAGGGGTTAACGAGCAGTACTTC.

In its sample, this clone was seen a few times. The chain employs TRBV18 and TRBJ2-1; 12 nucleotides align to TRBD2. The CDR3 loop spans 17 amino acids. V lost 0 bases, J lost 9 bases, and 9 bases stayed unmatched. Germline lookup yields CDR1 KGHSH and CDR2 LQKENI. CDR3 protein: CASSPPRLAGVGGEQFF. Here the CDR3 DNA reads TGTGCCAGCTCACCACCCCGACTAGCGGGAGTCGGAGGTGAGCAGTTCTTC. The variable domain in full, completed from reference TRBV18 and TRBJ2-1, reads NAGVMQNPRHLVRRRGQEARLRCSPMKGHSHVYWYRQLPEEGLKFMVYLQKENIIDESGMPKERFSAEFPKEGPSILRIQQVVRGDSAAYFCASSPPRLAGVGGEQFFGPGTRLTVL.

V gene TRBV5-4 combines with J gene TRBJ1-2, with 7 bases fitting TRBD1. CDR1 and CDR2 (germline): SGHNT, YYREEE (reference sequence). V lost 4 bases to trimming and J lost 4 bases; unmatched junction nucleotides: 10. The CDR3 covers 15 residues. The DNA for the CDR3 is TGTGCCAGCAGCCCGGGACAGAAGCGGGTCTATGGCTACACCTTC. Protein: CASSPGQKRVYGYTF.

The chain is built from TRBV28 and TRBJ2-7, with TRBD2 matching over 7 bases. V dropped 6 bases and J dropped 4; count of bases not matched to a gene: 9. The CDR3 is made up of 14 amino acids. The germline V gene has CDR1 MDHEN and CDR2 SYDVKM. CDR3: CASSPGGGKYEQYF. CDR3 bases: TGTGCCAGCAGCCCCGGCGGGGGTAAGTACGAGCAGTACTTC.

The V call is TRBV4-3, the J call TRBJ1-4, with a possible D match to TRBD1 (6 bases). Germline V gene lookup returns CDR1 LGHNA and CDR2 YSLEER. V shed 1 base and J shed 2 bases, with 8 bases lying between them. The CDR3 spans 15 residues. CDR3 loop: CASSQGTATNEKLFF. DNA for the CDR3: TGCGCCAGCAGCCAAGGGACAGCTACTAATGAAAAACTGTTTTTT.

The chain uses TRBV7-2 and TRBJ1-1, with D maybe TRBD1 (6 bases). The germline gives CDR1 SGHTA, CDR2 FQGNSA. Between the trimmed V and J ends, which lost 3 bases and 4 bases, there was a span of 9 bases. The CDR3 consists of 13 residues. CDR3 nucleotide sequence: TGTGCCAGCAGCTTCGCAGGGGCCACTGAAGCTTTCTTT. Translation gives CASSFAGATEAFF.

This chain connects TRBV14 to TRBJ2-1; D call uncertain. V lost 1 base and J lost 7, with 2 bases in between. This CDR3 region has 11 residues. Germline lookup yields CDR1 SGHDN and CDR2 FVKESK. CDR3 sequence reads: CASSQANEQFF. The CDR3 DNA reads as TGTGCCAGCAGCCAAGCTAATGAGCAGTTCTTC.

This rearrangement joins TRBV28 to TRBJ2-7; 9 positions match TRBD1. CDR1 is MDHEN and CDR2 is SYDVKM in the germline V gene. After removal of 4 bases from V and 0 bases from J, the junction contained 1 base not matched to a gene. The CDR3 loop spans 14 amino acids. CDR3 region: CASSSTGGSYEQYF. In DNA form, the CDR3 reads TGTGCCAGCAGTTCGACAGGGGGCTCCTACGAGCAGTACTTC.

This clone was detected once. The chain has TRBV4-2 and TRBJ2-2; 14 bases agree with TRBD2. The V gene end was trimmed by 3 bases and the J gene end by 0 bases; junction bases not matched to a gene: 0. CDR1 LGHNA and CDR2 YNFKEQ come from the germline V gene. CDR3 length equals 17 residues. CDR3 coding DNA: TGTGCCAGCAGCCAGGGACTAGCGGGGGCGAACACCGGGGAGCTGTTTTTT. Translation gives CASSQGLAGANTGELFF.

Worth noting for this clone: Additional DNA sequences in this sample encode the identical CDR3. V and J are TRBV9 and TRBJ2-1; 15 bases map to TRBD2. There are 16 residues in the CDR3. V lost 0 bases, J lost 7 bases, and 2 bases stayed unmatched. Germline V lookup: CDR1 SGDLS, CDR2 YYNGEE. The CDR3 loop is CASSVVGTSGRNEQFF. CDR3 DNA sequence: TGTGCCAGCAGCGTAGTCGGGACTAGCGGGAGGAATGAGCAGTTCTTC. The variable domain in full, with the rest retrieved from reference TRBV9 and TRBJ2-1, is DSGVTQTPKHLITATGQRVTLRCSPRSGDLSVYWYQQSLDQGLQFLIQYYNGEERAKGNILERFSAQQFPDLHSELNLSSLELGDSALYFCASSVVGTSGRNEQFFGPGTRLTVL.

The chain combines TRBV5-1 with TRBJ2-2, with 7 positions matching TRBD1. The germline CDR1 and CDR2 sequences are SGHRS and YFSETQ. V shed 1 base and J 3 bases; nucleotides not matched to a gene: 3. This CDR3 spans 15 amino acids. CDR3 nucleotides: TGCGCCAGCAGCTTGCTAGGGGGCGACACCGGGGAGCTGTTTTTT. Residues: CASSLLGGDTGELFF.

The rearrangement uses TRBV6-5 and TRBJ1-2; D unclear. Trimming pared 0 bases from V and 2 bases from J, leaving 4 bases between. This CDR3 is 13 amino acids long. Germline assignment: CDR1 MNHEY and CDR2 SVGAGI. The CDR3 sequence: CASSYSGNYGYTF. DNA of the CDR3: TGTGCCAGCAGTTACTCGGGGAACTATGGCTACACCTTC.

This chain links TRBV6-1 with TRBJ2-7; D tentatively fits TRBD1 or TRBD2 (5 bases each). The V end lost 6 bases, the J end lost 3 bases, and 15 bases lay between the germline ends. CDR1 MNHNS and CDR2 SASEGT come from the germline V gene. This CDR3 comprises 14 residues. The CDR3 protein is CASSHRDGNYEQYF. DNA for the CDR3: TGTGCCAGCAGCCACCGGGACGGGAACTACGAGCAGTACTTC.

The rearrangement links TRBV11-2 to TRBJ2-7, with 8 bases aligning to TRBD1. This CDR3 spans 16 amino acids. Germline CDR1 SGHAT, CDR2 FQNNGV. V was clipped by 5 bases and J by 2 bases; unmatched bases: 11. The CDR3 nucleotides are TGTGCCAGCAGCCCGACCGGGACAGGTTTACCCTACGAGCAGTACTTC. This gives the protein CASSPTGTGLPYEQYF.

The rearrangement links TRBV28 to TRBJ1-5; D is perhaps TRBD1 (5 bases). V gave up 6 bases and J gave up 1 base, with 16 bases separating them. Germline V gene sequence: CDR1 MDHEN, CDR2 SYDVKM. This CDR3 is 16 amino acids long. The CDR3 reads CASSNLGTESNQPQHF. CDR3 in DNA: TGTGCCAGCAGCAACCTGGGGACGGAAAGCAATCAGCCCCAGCATTTT.

V and J are TRBV4-1 and TRBJ1-4, with 8 bases aligning to TRBD1. The CDR3 covers 15 residues. Germline V CDR1 and CDR2: MGHRA, YSYEKL. The ends lost 4 bases at V and 4 bases at J; junction bases unmatched: 5. The CDR3 DNA sequence: TGCGCCAGCAGCCGCGGACAGGGTATTAATGAAAAACTGTTTTTT. Protein product: CASSRGQGINEKLFF.

This clone turned up a few times. The V and J genes are TRBV27 and TRBJ2-1; TRBD1 matches 7 bases. Germline CDR1 and CDR2: MNHEY and SMNVEV (reference sequence). The trim removed 5 bases at V and 3 bases at J, leaving 4 bases unmatched. The CDR3 consists of 14 residues. The CDR3 reads CASSRAGGYNEQFF. Here the CDR3 DNA reads TGTGCCAGCAGTCGGGCAGGGGGCTACAATGAGCAGTTCTTC.

The rearrangement joins TRBV2 to TRBJ2-2; 8 bases are a match to TRBD2. J gave up 4 bases and V 3 bases, and 10 bases lay outside the gene matches. The CDR3 contains 17 residues. Germline V gene sequence: CDR1 SNHLY, CDR2 FYNNEI. The CDR3 here is CASSEIGRAGGTGELFF. CDR3 coding DNA: TGTGCCAGCAGTGAGATCGGGAGGGCTGGGGGCACCGGGGAGCTGTTTTTT.

About this clone: The junction departs from germline at one end; a sequencing error may be responsible. The genes are TRBV28 and TRBJ2-7; D is ambiguous. The CDR3 has 10 residues. The germline gives CDR1 MDHEN, CDR2 SYDVKM. The CDR3 sequence is CASSSSVFCF. DNA for the CDR3: TGTGCCAGCAGTTCCTCAGTGTTTTGCTTC.

The chain links TRBV5-1 to TRBJ2-7, with TRBD2 identical over 7 bases. This CDR3 region has 13 residues. Germline-derived CDR1 and CDR2 are SGHRS and YFSETQ. Trimming took 4 bases from V and 7 from J; bases not matched to a gene: 8. The CDR3 loop is CASSMILAQEQYF. The CDR3 coding sequence is TGCGCCAGCAGCATGATACTAGCGCAGGAGCAGTACTTC.

CDR3 sequence (DNA): TGCAGCGGTACCGGACCCTCCAGTGTGGGCTACACCTTC. Protein sequence: CSGTGPSSVGYTF. V is TRBV29-1 and J is TRBJ1-2, with D unresolved. CDR1 and CDR2 from the germline V gene are SQVTM and ANQGSEA. This CDR3 has 13 amino acids. V lost 7 bases to trimming and J lost 8 bases, with 20 bases between them.